This TCR beta chain was obtained from a study of shared clonotypes between healthy human individuals. The study enrolled healthy HIV-negative adults without recent acute infections or vaccinations as donors. Per the authors' pipeline: With immunoSEQ giving junction-only sequences and no quality scores, filtering differed. Clones were sequenced by immunoSEQ multiplex PCR, and TCRdb holds only the in-frame ones, with some missing. V and J calls and clone size follow that table, whereas D and trimming were derived from the DNA. The profile shows about 510,000 clones, about 80% of them singletons. J gave up 5 bases and V 5 bases, and 7 bases lay outside the gene matches. This CDR3 spans 14 amino acids. The germline V gene encodes CDR1 MNHEY and CDR2 SVGAGI. Regarding the study as a whole: Donor clonotype sharing was expected to depend on sequencing depth.

This clone turned up a few times. Its specificity is unknown. The receptor comes from a woman aged 35 to 49 in good health. Some clones in this sample may be carry-over from other donors' samples. This chain uses TRBV6-5 with TRBJ2-7, with 9 bases that match TRBD1. The material sequenced was PBMCs. CDR3 sequence: CASSKDRGPHEQYF. DNA of the CDR3: TGTGCCAGCAGTAAGGACAGGGGTCCCCACGAGCAGTACTTC.